A single sample is the source of the 20 T cell receptor beta chains below, sequenced in a study of cytomegalovirus exposure and HLA in healthy donors. PCR primers comprised 60 Vbeta and 13 Jbeta primers. Data came from immunoSEQ multiplex PCR; TCRdb stores just in-frame clones and leaves some out. The sample yields about 43,000 clones, over 70% seen once. Sequenced sample: PBMCs. The receptors were gathered from a man in his fifties in good health and CMV-seronegative.

The V and J genes are TRBV28 and TRBJ2-7, with a weak D call TRBD2 (5 bases). The V end lost 3 bases, the J end lost 2 bases, and 11 bases lay between the germline ends. Germline CDR1 is MDHEN and CDR2 is SYDVKM. This CDR3 is 14 amino acids long. This chain's CDR3 is CASSLRGFTYEQYF. CDR3 coding DNA: TGTGCCAGCAGTTTGAGAGGGTTTACCTACGAGCAGTACTTC.

The chain joins TRBV2 to TRBJ1-2; D is uncertain. The CDR3 has 15 amino acids. Trimming removed 0 bases at V and 4 bases at J, with 12 bases between. Per germline, CDR1 SNHLY and CDR2 FYNNEI. The CDR3 protein is CASSEALQNFYGYTF. CDR3 DNA sequence: TGTGCCAGCAGTGAAGCGCTTCAAAACTTCTATGGCTACACCTTC.

A remark on this clone: An end of the junction does not agree with germline; a read error may underlie this. The V call is TRBV7-9, the J call TRBJ1-1; D uncertain. Germline V gene sequence: CDR1 SEHNR, CDR2 FQNEAQ (reference sequence). The length of the CDR3 is 13 residues. In nucleotides, the CDR3 is TGTTCCAGCAGCTTGGGAGTGAACACTGAAGCTTTCTTT. Protein: CSSSLGVNTEAFF.

Here the CDR3 reads CASSQIAGNEQYF. CDR3 nucleotides: TGTGCCAGCAGCCAGATAGCGGGAAACGAGCAGTACTTC. The rearrangement links TRBV7-9 to TRBJ2-7; 8 nucleotides line up with TRBD2. This CDR3 has 13 amino acids. With V trimmed by 5 bases and J by 5 bases, 5 bases remained unmatched. Germline values: CDR1 SEHNR, CDR2 FQNEAQ (reference sequence).

The chain has TRBV4-3 and TRBJ1-3; 8 bases are shared with TRBD1. CDR1 and CDR2 from the germline V gene are LGHNA and YSLEER. V was clipped by 4 bases and J by 0 bases; unmatched bases: 8. The CDR3 has 17 residues. The CDR3 bases are TGCGCCAGCAGCCGAGACCAGGGGGCAATCTCTGGAAACACCATATATTTT. It yields the protein CASSRDQGAISGNTIYF.

V is TRBV28 and J is TRBJ1-2, with D perhaps TRBD1 (6 bases). V shed 3 bases and J shed 2 bases, with 13 bases lying between them. Germline V gene data show CDR1 as MDHEN and CDR2 as SYDVKM. The CDR3 has 15 amino acids. CDR3 loop: CASSLWTAKNYGYTF. DNA of the CDR3: TGTGCCAGCAGTTTGTGGACAGCTAAAAACTATGGCTACACCTTC.

This chain's CDR3 is CAKREGFSEQYF. The CDR3 region has the DNA TGTGCCAAAAGGGAGGGGTTCAGCGAGCAGTACTTC. The chain has TRBV2 and TRBJ2-7, with 7 bases matching TRBD2. The CDR3 covers 12 residues. Looked up from germline, CDR1 is SNHLY and CDR2 is FYNNEI. The ends lost 10 bases at V and 6 bases at J; junction bases unmatched: 9. The full variable domain, completed using reference TRBV2 and TRBJ2-7, is EPEVTQTPSHQVTQMGQEVILRCVPISNHLYFYWYRQILGQKVEFLVSFYNNEISEKSEIFDDQFSVERPDGSNFTLKIRSTKLEDSAMYFCAKREGFSEQYFGPGTRLTVT.

V gene TRBV6-6 combines with J gene TRBJ1-2; 8 bases agree with TRBD1. This CDR3 has 14 residues. In germline, CDR1 is MNHNY, CDR2 SVGAGI (reference sequence). The V gene end was trimmed by 6 bases and the J gene end by 6 bases; junction bases not matched to a gene: 9. In nucleotides, the CDR3 is TGTGCCAGCAGCAACCCAGGGGGCGCGAATGGCTACACCTTC. It codes for CASSNPGGANGYTF.

V and J are TRBV7-6 and TRBJ1-1; weak D call: TRBD1 (5 bases). The ends were cut back, 4 bases at V and 6 bases at J, with 12 bases in the middle. The germline V gene has CDR1 SGHVS and CDR2 FNYEAQ. The CDR3 spans 13 residues. The CDR3 DNA sequence: TGTGCCAGCAGCTCGGAGTGGGGCGCTGAAGCTTTCTTT. It codes for CASSSEWGAEAFF.

V gene TRBV27 combines with J gene TRBJ2-7; 11 bases fit TRBD2. The CDR3 covers 15 residues. Trimming cost V 5 bases and J 0 bases; bases outside gene matches: 3. Germline CDR1 MNHEY, CDR2 SMNVEV (reference sequence). DNA for the CDR3: TGTGCCAGCAGTCCCCTAGCGGGGGGCTCCTACGAGCAGTACTTC. This translates into CASSPLAGGSYEQYF.

V gene TRBV2 combines with J gene TRBJ1-6; D is unclear. The CDR3 has 14 residues. Trimming took off 3 bases at V and 2 bases at J, with 5 bases between the two ends. Germline V gene sequence: CDR1 SNHLY, CDR2 FYNNEI. The chain's CDR3 is CASSESTYNSPLHF. CDR3 DNA: TGTGCCAGCAGTGAGTCAACCTATAATTCACCCCTCCACTTT.

On this clone: The germline gene is not matched at one end of the junction; a read error may be the cause. Other DNA sequences in the same sample also yield this CDR3. The chain has TRBV6-4 and TRBJ1-6, with 7 positions matching TRBD1. Germline V gives CDR1 MRHNA, CDR2 SNTAGT. CDR3 length: 14 amino acids. The chain's CDR3 is CASSVTGDNSPLHF. CDR3 DNA sequence: TGTGCCAGCAGTGTAACAGGGGACAATTCCCCCCTCCACTTT.

The gene calls are TRBV6-6 and TRBJ2-7, with a weak D call TRBD2 (6 bases). Trimming pared 6 bases from V and 1 base from J, leaving 19 bases between. The V gene's germline CDR1 is MNHNY and CDR2 SVGAGI (reference sequence). The length of the CDR3 is 16 residues. CDR3 bases: TGTGCCAGCAGAGTTGGTCCGGGGGTTTATTCCTACGAGCAGTACTTC. It encodes CASRVGPGVYSYEQYF.

V and J are TRBV30 and TRBJ2-3, with TRBD2 matching 10 bases. This CDR3 has 16 residues. V was pared by 3 bases and J by 1 base, with 7 bases of the junction left unmatched. Germline CDR1 reads GTSNPN; CDR2 reads SVGIG (reference sequence). CDR3 DNA: TGTGCCTGGAGCCGGGGAACTAGCGGGGGCACAGATACGCAGTATTTT. It specifies CAWSRGTSGGTDTQYF. Complete variable domain (other parts from reference TRBV30 and TRBJ2-3): SQTIHQWPATLVQPVGSPLSLECTVEGTSNPNLYWYRQAAGRGLQLLFYSVGIGQISSEVPQNLSASRPQDRQFILSSKKLLLSDSGFYLCAWSRGTSGGTDTQYFGPGTRLTVL.

The chain combines TRBV1 with TRBJ2-3; the D call of TRBD1 is as the table states it, not checked on the DNA. TRBV1 is flagged as a pseudogene. The CDR3 is 16 amino acids. CDR3 sequence (DNA): TGCACCAGCAGCCTCAGGGGGCGGGACCTTTCAGATACGCAGTATTTT. Translating it yields CTSSLRGRDLSDTQYF.

The chain links TRBV5-6 to TRBJ1-2; no definite D call. There are 15 residues in the CDR3. The germline V gene encodes CDR1 SGHDT and CDR2 YYEEEE. Trimming pared 0 bases from V and 2 bases from J, leaving 11 bases between. The chain's CDR3 is CASSLAALGNYGYTF. In nucleotides, the CDR3 is TGTGCCAGCAGCTTGGCAGCCCTCGGGAACTATGGCTACACCTTC.

The chain joins TRBV7-9 to TRBJ2-7; D call uncertain. The CDR3 has 16 amino acids. CDR1 SEHNR and CDR2 FQNEAQ come from the germline V gene (reference sequence). The ends were cut back, 1 base at V and 0 bases at J, with 13 bases in the middle. DNA of the CDR3: TGTGCCAGCAGCTTAGGCCTGGCTAGGCACTCCTACGAGCAGTACTTC. It specifies CASSLGLARHSYEQYF.

The genes are TRBV4-3 and TRBJ1-1; no clear D. Germline assignment: CDR1 LGHNA and CDR2 YSLEER. The CDR3 is made up of 13 amino acids. V was cut by 0 bases and J by 1 base, with 3 bases left in between. CDR3 amino acids: CASSQDRNTEAFF. CDR3 sequence (DNA): TGCGCCAGCAGCCAAGACAGGAACACTGAAGCTTTCTTT.

This chain links TRBV10-3 with TRBJ2-1; a weak D match, TRBD1 (5 bases). This CDR3 is 14 amino acids long. CDR1 and CDR2 from the germline V gene are ENHRY and SYGVKD. V lost 10 bases and J 7 bases, leaving 20 bases between the germline ends. The CDR3, as DNA: TGTGCCACGAGACAGTACGGGTTAACGAATGAGCAGTTCTTC. Translation gives CATRQYGLTNEQFF.

V gene TRBV7-2 combines with J gene TRBJ2-2; D perhaps matches TRBD1 (6 bases). V was pared by 3 bases and J by 7 bases, with 18 bases between. The CDR3 runs 16 residues. The germline V gene has CDR1 SGHTA and CDR2 FQGNSA. The CDR3 loop reads CASSFTDRMPSGELFF. CDR3 nucleotide sequence: TGTGCCAGCAGCTTCACAGACAGGATGCCTAGCGGGGAGCTGTTTTTT.